This TCR beta chain was recovered during a study of technical replicates of blood from a handful of donors. Per the germline V gene, CDR1 is KGHSH and CDR2 is LQKENI. V lost 6 bases to trimming and J lost 6 bases, with 17 bases between them. CDR3 length: 14 amino acids. Profiled with immunoSEQ multiplex PCR; TCRdb holds only in-frame clones, not every one. Altogether about 70,000 clones are present, approximately 86% being singletons, with the ten largest covering more than 5%. The genes are TRBV18 and TRBJ1-2; D may be TRBD1 (6 bases). This clonotype was sampled from a human donor in good health. Some clones in this sample may be carry-over from other donors' samples. Sequenced input: PBMCs. As DNA, the CDR3 is TGTGCCAGCTCCGTATTTGGGGGCACAAATGGCTACACCTTC. It encodes CASSVFGGTNGYTF.